This paragraph covers one TCR beta chain sequence. Its antigen is unknown. This record comes from a study of CD8 T cells in ankylosing spondylitis. General observations from the study: Within ankylosing spondylitis blood, a TCR beta motif made up of roughly eight highly homologous variants appeared to be characteristic. CD8+ disease-linked clones were present at relatively low frequencies in blood. Significant enrichment of disease-linked clones was reportedly seen in matched ankylosing spondylitis synovial fluid.

Germline V gene sequence: CDR1 SEHNR, CDR2 FQNEAQ (reference sequence). The V and J ends lost 6 bases and 1 base, in that order; junction bases with no gene match: 5. The length of the CDR3 is 15 residues. The TCR beta libraries were generated through quantitative 5'-RACE incorporating molecular barcodes. TCRdb used MiXCR to reprocess the 5' RACE reads, holding one entry per CDR3 protein. The sample shows around 430,000 distinct CDR3 sequences, roughly a sixth of them seen only once. The receptor was isolated from a male donor with ankylosing spondylitis. Material: blood, either unsorted or a sorted T cell fraction (not recorded which). The chain links TRBV7-9 to TRBJ2-1, with TRBD2 matching over 8 bases. The CDR3 nucleotides read TGTGCCAGCAGGCCGGGGGGGCTGTCCTACAATGAGCAGTTCTTC. As protein: CASRPGGLSYNEQFF.